The entry below describes one T cell receptor (beta chain). Germline V gene lookup returns CDR1 ENHRY and CDR2 SYGVKD. The length of the CDR3 is 19 residues. The trim removed 4 bases at V and 0 bases at J, leaving 13 bases unmatched. This entry is derived from a study of T cell responses to AZD1222 COVID-19 vaccine. The repertoire was sequenced with immunoSEQ multiplex PCR; TCRdb's copy has only in-frame clones and lacks some. The sample yields around 140,000 clones, approximately 91% seen once. The J gene is TRBJ2-1, the V gene TRBV10-3; 9 bases line up with TRBD2. This clonotype originated in an adult who received the AZD1222 COVID-19 vaccine. The material sequenced was peripheral blood, taken 28 days after the second AZD1222 dose. DNA of the CDR3: TGTGCCATCAGTGGGGCATCGACTAGCGGACGTTCCTCCTACAATGAGCAGTTCTTC. It translates to CAISGASTSGRSSYNEQFF.